These T cell receptor beta chains were read from a single sample in a study of regulatory T cells in long-lasting Graves disease. TCRdb called the multiplex PCR reads again in MiXCR, with one record for every CDR3 protein. The table lists 390,000 or so distinct CDR3 sequences, approximately 25% of them singletons. The sample consisted of peripheral blood mononuclear cells (PBMCs), taken when the disease was refractory, from a patient treated with antithyroid drugs. These receptors originate from a woman aged 35 to 49 with Graves disease. The CDR3 runs from the conserved cysteine through the conserved F or W. D genes are given only for firm matches. The size of a clone is reported for some rows only, either as once, few or many, or as a class for expanded clones.

j_call v_call cdr3_length d_call clone_size cdr3_aa cdr3_nt
TRBJ2-3 TRBV13 15 . . CASSLEQSLARTQYF TGTGCCAGCAGCTTAGAACAGAGTCTGGCACGGACGCAGTATTTT
TRBJ2-7 TRBV11-2 15 TRBD2 . CASSSGSGSPYEQYF TGTGCCAGCAGCTCGGGTAGCGGGTCTCCCTACGAGCAGTACTTC
TRBJ1-2 TRBV7-9 13 . few CASSLTDKYGYTF TGTGCCAGCAGCCTTACAGACAAGTATGGCTACACCTTC
TRBJ1-1 TRBV3-1 13 . . CASSQGGADEAFF TGTGCCAGCAGCCAGGGTGGGGCGGATGAAGCTTTCTTT
TRBJ2-7 TRBV7-9 17 . . CASSSKPPGFSSYEQYF TGTGCCAGCAGCTCTAAACCTCCAGGCTTTAGCTCCTACGAGCAGTACTTC
TRBJ1-6 TRBV20-1 14 . . CSASYGTRNSPLHF TGCAGTGCTAGTTACGGGACAAGAAATTCACCCCTCCACTTT
TRBJ2-5 TRBV6-5 13 . many CASSYSGGETQYF TGTGCCAGCAGTTACTCGGGGGGAGAGACCCAGTACTTC
TRBJ2-5 TRBV5-1 15 . . CASSLARAGGETQYF TGCGCCAGCAGCTTGGCTAGGGCCGGGGGAGAGACCCAGTACTTC
TRBJ1-1 TRBV20-1 13 . many CSVQGVLDTEAFF TGCAGTGTTCAGGGAGTGTTGGACACTGAAGCTTTCTTT
TRBJ1-1 TRBV29-1 15 . many CSVGGFGHSNTEAFF TGCAGCGTGGGGGGGTTCGGTCATTCGAACACTGAAGCTTTCTTT
TRBJ2-2 TRBV11-2 17 TRBD2 many CASSYRGGASNTGELFF TGTGCCAGCAGCTATCGGGGGGGGGCTTCGAACACCGGGGAGCTGTTTTTT
TRBJ2-5 TRBV12-3/TRBV12-4 14 TRBD1 many CASGGQGRQETQYF TGTGCCAGCGGGGGACAGGGGCGTCAAGAGACCCAGTACTTC
TRBJ2-1 TRBV14 16 . . CASRAKLDTSYNEQFF TGTGCCAGCAGAGCGAAACTGGACACGTCTTACAATGAGCAGTTCTTC
TRBJ2-7 TRBV28 13 . many CASRIGPGLEQYF TGTGCCAGCAGAATTGGGCCAGGACTCGAGCAGTACTTC